The clone carrying this TCR beta chain was seen a handful of times. Its antigen is not identified. These data come from a study of graft-versus-host responses after intestinal transplantation. Findings and limits, study-wide: Levels of circulating GvH clones at their peak were associated with early post-transplant HvG declines.

The CDR3 has 15 amino acids. CDR1 is MDHEN and CDR2 is SYDVKM in the germline V gene. Trimming took 2 bases from V and 4 from J; bases not matched to a gene: 5. Assay: immunoSEQ multiplex PCR; the TCRdb copy retains only in-frame clones and omits some. The data hold 90,000 to 100,000 clones, with 86% observed a single time. This clonotype originated in a human patient who received an intestinal transplant, so some T cells may come from the graft donor. V and J are TRBV28 and TRBJ2-3; the match to TRBD2 covers 8 bases. Sample: PBMCs, taken 255 days after intestinal transplant. The CDR3 loop is CASSLAGGRADTQYF. The CDR3 DNA reads as TGTGCCAGCAGTTTAGCGGGAGGTCGCGCAGATACGCAGTATTTT.